These 20 T cell receptor beta chains were all obtained from the same sample, sequenced in a study of blood T cell repertoires in COVID-19. Sequencing used immunoSEQ multiplex PCR; TCRdb keeps in-frame clones, though not all of them. Found here are 110,000 or so clones, roughly four fifths of them singletons; the top ten hold approximately 4.1%. The sequenced material came from peripheral blood. The receptors stem from a woman aged 70-85 years with acute or convalescent COVID-19.

A remark on this clone: This specimen includes other DNA sequences encoding the same CDR3. The chain combines TRBV18 with TRBJ1-2, with 9 bases aligning to TRBD1. The CDR3 sequence is 15 residues long. Germline CDR1 KGHSH, CDR2 LQKENI. After removal of 3 bases from V and 2 bases from J, the junction contained 4 bases not matched to a gene. In DNA, the CDR3 is TGTGCCAGCTCACCGGGACAGGGACCCAACTATGGCTACACCTTC. Its translation: CASSPGQGPNYGYTF.

The chain is built from TRBV4-1 and TRBJ1-5; D call uncertain. Trimming removed 0 bases at V and 6 bases at J, with 9 bases between. Germline V gives CDR1 MGHRA, CDR2 YSYEKL. CDR3 length: 14 amino acids. The CDR3: CASSQDRGPQPQHF. In nucleotides, the CDR3 is TGCGCCAGCAGCCAAGATCGAGGCCCTCAGCCCCAGCATTTT.

In its sample, this clone was seen a few times. The genes are TRBV5-8 and TRBJ1-2; perhaps TRBD1 as D (6 bases). CDR1 is SGHTS and CDR2 is YDEGEE in the germline V gene. V lost 6 bases and J 4 bases, leaving 22 bases between the germline ends. CDR3 length equals 16 residues. This CDR3 is CASTPQGGFLGYGYTF. The DNA for the CDR3 is TGTGCCAGCACCCCCCAAGGGGGATTCCTGGGCTATGGCTACACCTTC.

This clone is a singleton in its sample. V gene TRBV4-2 combines with J gene TRBJ2-5; 8 bases are shared with TRBD1. The junction had 11 bases not matched to a gene; V was cut back by 4 bases and J by 1 base. The CDR3 has 17 amino acids. The germline V gene has CDR1 LGHNA and CDR2 YNFKEQ. CDR3 sequence (DNA): TGTGCCAGCAGCCCCTTTTCCGGGACAGGAGCCCAAGAGACCCAGTACTTC. Protein: CASSPFSGTGAQETQYF.

This clone was counted a few times. V is TRBV6-6 and J is TRBJ2-5; TRBD1 is a possible D gene (6 bases). Germline loops: CDR1 MNHNY, CDR2 SVGAGI (reference sequence). V dropped 4 bases and J dropped 2 bases, with 8 bases sitting between them. The CDR3 has 13 amino acids. CDR3 DNA sequence: TGTGCCAGCAGTTCAGGACAGCAAGAGACCCAGTACTTC. It encodes CASSSGQQETQYF.

As DNA, the CDR3 is TGTGCCAGCAGCTTGGGGCCCGTCGAAAAACTGTTTTTT. This codes for CASSLGPVEKLFF. The J gene is TRBJ1-4, the V gene TRBV7-2, with D possibly TRBD1 on 5 matching bases. V was shortened by 3 bases and J by 8 bases, with 10 bases between the two germline ends. CDR1 is SGHTA, CDR2 FQGNSA, per germline. The CDR3 loop spans 13 amino acids.

The chain has TRBV5-1 and TRBJ2-3; 12 nucleotides match TRBD1. This CDR3 has 16 amino acids. Unmatched junction bases numbered 8, after V lost 8 bases and J lost 1 base. Germline V gene sequence: CDR1 SGHRS, CDR2 YFSETQ. CDR3 protein: CASTPGQGAGTDTQYF. CDR3 bases: TGCGCCAGTACCCCGGGACAGGGGGCAGGCACAGATACGCAGTATTTT.

The chain is built from TRBV7-9 and TRBJ1-5, with TRBD1 as a possible D gene (6 bases). With 5 bases removed from V and 1 base from J, the gap between germline ends came to 12 bases. Germline V lookup: CDR1 SEHNR, CDR2 FQNEAQ (reference sequence). The CDR3 runs 15 residues. The CDR3 sequence: CASSPTGSSNQPQHF. Written as DNA, the CDR3 is TGTGCCAGCAGCCCCACAGGGAGCAGCAATCAGCCCCAGCATTTT.

This clone occurred once. J is TRBJ1-3 and V is TRBV18; D ambiguous. This CDR3 contains 16 residues. V was shortened by 1 base and J by 1 base, with 11 bases between the two germline ends. CDR1 KGHSH and CDR2 LQKENI come from the germline V gene. Written as DNA, the CDR3 is TGTGCCAGCTCACCACAAACAGACCCGTCTGGAAACACCATATATTTT. Translation: CASSPQTDPSGNTIYF.

The sample holds a few counts of this clone. The genes are TRBV6-4 and TRBJ1-5, with 7 bases that match TRBD1. CDR1 is MRHNA and CDR2 is SNTAGT in the germline V gene. V was clipped by 9 bases and J by 4 bases; unmatched bases: 0. CDR3 length equals 11 residues. The CDR3 nucleotides are TGTGCCAGGACAGGGAATCAGCCCCAGCATTTT. Protein product: CARTGNQPQHF.

The genes are TRBV5-1 and TRBJ1-4, with D maybe TRBD1 (6 bases). V dropped 3 bases and J dropped 8 bases, with 17 bases sitting between them. This CDR3 is 15 amino acids long. Germline CDR1 reads SGHRS; CDR2 reads YFSETQ. CDR3 loop: CASSSQGHDGEKLFF. The CDR3 nucleotides read TGCGCCAGCAGCTCACAGGGCCACGATGGAGAAAAACTGTTTTTT.

In DNA, the CDR3 is TGTGCCAGTAGTACGCCGGGACTGCCGTACAATCAGCCCCAGCATTTT. The encoded protein is CASSTPGLPYNQPQHF. The chain links TRBV19 to TRBJ1-5; a possible D gene is TRBD1 (5 bases). The V and J ends lost 4 bases and 3 bases respectively, with 16 bases between them. Germline lookup yields CDR1 LNHDA and CDR2 SQIVND (reference sequence). The CDR3 is made up of 16 amino acids.

The chain combines TRBV19 with TRBJ2-5; D gene unclear. CDR1 and CDR2 (germline): LNHDA, SQIVND (reference sequence). V was pared by 2 bases and J by 4 bases, with 8 bases between. CDR3 length equals 13 residues. The CDR3 spells CASSITRRETQYF. The CDR3 DNA follows: TGTGCCAGTAGTATAACGCGTCGAGAGACCCAGTACTTC.

J is TRBJ1-3 and V is TRBV6-4; 7 bases line up with TRBD1. The CDR3 runs to 16 residues. V was pared by 6 bases and J by 0 bases, with 8 bases of the junction left unmatched. Germline V gives CDR1 MRHNA, CDR2 SNTAGT. CDR3 DNA sequence: TGTGCCAGCAGACTTCGACAGGGATTCTCTGGAAACACCATATATTTT. Protein: CASRLRQGFSGNTIYF.

The CDR3 DNA follows: TGTGCCAGCAGTTACGCGGGGGGCCCCTACAATGAGCAGTTCTTC. Translated, it gives CASSYAGGPYNEQFF. The genes are TRBV6-5 and TRBJ2-1; 8 nucleotides line up with TRBD2. CDR3 length: 15 residues. The junction had 2 bases not matched to a gene; V was cut back by 2 bases and J by 2 bases. CDR1 and CDR2 (germline): MNHEY, SVGAGI.

This chain joins TRBV6-6 and TRBJ1-3, with D possibly TRBD1 on 6 matching bases. The CDR3 loop spans 16 amino acids. CDR1 is MNHNY and CDR2 is SVGAGI in the germline V gene (reference sequence). The V end lost 4 bases, the J end lost 7 bases, and 20 bases lay between the germline ends. The CDR3 region has the DNA TGTGCCAGCAGTTCCCCGGGGGGCGCTCTTCGGAACACCATATATTTT. Protein product: CASSSPGGALRNTIYF.

V is TRBV20-1 and J is TRBJ2-7; perhaps TRBD2 as D (5 bases). This CDR3 region has 11 residues. The germline gives CDR1 DFQATT, CDR2 SNEGSKA (reference sequence). V lost 5 bases and J 2 bases, leaving 7 bases between the germline ends. The CDR3, as DNA: TGCAGTGCTTCCGGGACCTACGAGCAGTACTTC. Translation gives CSASGTYEQYF.

The chain links TRBV29-1 to TRBJ1-4; possibly TRBD1 for D (5 bases). CDR1 is SQVTM, CDR2 ANQGSEA, per germline. V lost 3 bases and J 4 bases, leaving 18 bases between the germline ends. The CDR3 loop spans 16 amino acids. The chain's CDR3 is CSVDGLTHGGNEKLFF. DNA of the CDR3: TGCAGCGTTGATGGGCTAACCCACGGGGGTAATGAAAAACTGTTTTTT.

The gene calls are TRBV7-9 and TRBJ1-1; 8 bases fit TRBD1. The junction had 6 bases not matched to a gene; V was cut back by 1 base and J by 8 bases. The germline gives CDR1 SEHNR, CDR2 FQNEAQ (reference sequence). CDR3 size: 14 residues. The CDR3 reads CASSLEAGGKEAFF. The CDR3 coding sequence is TGTGCCAGCAGCTTAGAGGCAGGGGGCAAGGAAGCTTTCTTT.

CDR3 protein: CASTARGGRNEKLFF. CDR3 coding DNA: TGTGCCAGCACCGCCCGGGGGGGAAGAAACGAAAAACTGTTTTTT. V and J are TRBV2 and TRBJ1-4; perhaps TRBD1 as D (5 bases). The CDR3 is 15 residues long. Trimming cost V 7 bases and J 8 bases, with 20 bases left between them. Germline V gene data show CDR1 as SNHLY and CDR2 as FYNNEI.